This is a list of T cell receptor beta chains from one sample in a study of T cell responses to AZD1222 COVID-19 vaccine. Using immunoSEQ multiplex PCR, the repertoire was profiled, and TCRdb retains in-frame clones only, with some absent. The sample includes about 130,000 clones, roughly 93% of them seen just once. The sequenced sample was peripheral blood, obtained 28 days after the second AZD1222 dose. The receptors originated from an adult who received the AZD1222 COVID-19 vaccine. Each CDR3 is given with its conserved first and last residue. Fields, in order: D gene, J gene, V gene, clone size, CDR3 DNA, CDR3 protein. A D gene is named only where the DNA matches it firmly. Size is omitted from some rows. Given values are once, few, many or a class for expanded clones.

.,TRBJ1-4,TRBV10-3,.,TGTGCCATCAGTGATTTGAAGGACGGTGAAAAACTGTTTTTT,CAISDLKDGEKLFF
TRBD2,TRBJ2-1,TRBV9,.,TGTGCCAGCAGCGTAGACCTAGCGGAATACAATGAGCAGTTCTTC,CASSVDLAEYNEQFF
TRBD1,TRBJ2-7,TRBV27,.,TGTGCCAGCACCGGGACAGGGGAATTCTCCTACGAGCAGTACTTC,CASTGTGEFSYEQYF
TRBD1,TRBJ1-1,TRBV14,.,TGTGCCAGCAGCCTAATGGGACAGGGGGCGGCGGGCACTGAAGCTTTCTTT,CASSLMGQGAAGTEAFF
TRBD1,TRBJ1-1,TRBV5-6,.,TGTGCCAGCAGCCGGGACAGGGGCCGAGGGGCTGAAGCTTTCTTT,CASSRDRGRGAEAFF
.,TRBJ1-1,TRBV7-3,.,TGTGCCAGCAGCTTAAACGGGGCTGGCACTGAAGCTTTCTTT,CASSLNGAGTEAFF
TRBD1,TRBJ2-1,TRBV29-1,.,TGCAGCGTTGGACAGGGGTTCTACAATGAGCAGTTCTTC,CSVGQGFYNEQFF
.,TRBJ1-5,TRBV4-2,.,TGTGCCAGCAGCCAAGACCCACCCAGAGGACACGGCAATCAGCCCCAGCATTTT,CASSQDPPRGHGNQPQHF
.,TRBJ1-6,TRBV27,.,TGTGCCAGCAATAATGACAGATTTAATTCACCCCTCCACTTT,CASNNDRFNSPLHF
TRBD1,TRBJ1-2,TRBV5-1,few,TGCGCCAGCAGCTTGCAGGGGGACTATGGCTACACCTTC,CASSLQGDYGYTF
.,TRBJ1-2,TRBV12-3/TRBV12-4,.,TGTGCCAGCAGTTTAGAAATGGATCGCTACACCTTC,CASSLEMDRYTF
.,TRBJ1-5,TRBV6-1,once,TGTGCCAGCAGTGAAGCATCGGGATATAGCAATCAGCCCCAGCATTTT,CASSEASGYSNQPQHF
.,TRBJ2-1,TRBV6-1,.,TGTGCCAGCAGTGAAGCGGCGGGGGCTTACAATGAGCAGTTCTTC,CASSEAAGAYNEQFF
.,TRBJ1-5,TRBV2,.,TGTGCCAGCAGCAGACAGGAGAGCAATCAGCCCCAGCATTTT,CASSRQESNQPQHF
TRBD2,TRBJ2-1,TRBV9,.,TGTGCCAGCAGCGTAGCTAGCGGGACTAGCTCCTACAATGAGCAGTTCTTC,CASSVASGTSSYNEQFF
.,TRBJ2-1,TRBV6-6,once,TGTGCCAGCGGGGGGAATGAGCAGTTCTTC,CASGGNEQFF
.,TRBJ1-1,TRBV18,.,TGTGCCAGCTCACCATATCTCGGAGATACTGAAGCTTTCTTT,CASSPYLGDTEAFF
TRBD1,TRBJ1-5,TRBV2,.,TGTGCCAGCGCTAAACAGGGGGATCAGCCCCAGCATTTT,CASAKQGDQPQHF
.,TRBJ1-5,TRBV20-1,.,TGCAGTGCCAGGGCCCTGTCGCCCCAGCATTTT,CSARALSPQHF
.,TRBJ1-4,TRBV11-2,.,TGTGCCAGCAGCCAGACCCGGGGGGGTTTTGAAAAACTGTTTTTT,CASSQTRGGFEKLFF
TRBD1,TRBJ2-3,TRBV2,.,TGTGCCAGCAATCCGGGACAGAGCACAGATACGCAGTATTTT,CASNPGQSTDTQYF
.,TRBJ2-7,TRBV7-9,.,TGTGCCAGCAGCCGGGGCGGGCTAGACTTAGACGAGCAGTACTTC,CASSRGGLDLDEQYF
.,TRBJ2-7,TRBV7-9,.,TGTGCCAGCAGCAGGTTACTTACGTACCGCTACGAGCAGTACTTC,CASSRLLTYRYEQYF
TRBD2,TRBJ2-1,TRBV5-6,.,TGTGCCAGCAGCTTCGTAGGACTAGCGGGCAAGGATGAGCAGTTCTTC,CASSFVGLAGKDEQFF
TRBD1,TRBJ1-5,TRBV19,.,TGTGCCAGTAGTATTACCGGGACAGGAGATCAGCCCCAGCATTTT,CASSITGTGDQPQHF
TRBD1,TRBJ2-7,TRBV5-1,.,TGCGCCAGCAGCCGGGACAGTTCCCTTGTGGAGCAGTACTTC,CASSRDSSLVEQYF
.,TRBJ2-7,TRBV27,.,TGTGCCAGCAGTTTCCATACTCAACAGCGAGGGTTCCACCCCTACGAGCAGTACTTC,CASSFHTQQRGFHPYEQYF
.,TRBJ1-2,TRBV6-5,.,TGTGCCAGCAGTCCCCTGGGATTTGACTATGGCTACACCTTC,CASSPLGFDYGYTF
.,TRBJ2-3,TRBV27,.,TGTGCCAGCAGTTTATCGGGCTCCACCCGTAGTTATTTT,CASSLSGSTRSYF
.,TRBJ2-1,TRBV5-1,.,TGCGCCAGCAGCCACACGCACATCCGGACCGACAATGAGCAGTTCTTC,CASSHTHIRTDNEQFF
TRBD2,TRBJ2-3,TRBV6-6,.,TGTGCCAGCAGTTACGAGGGAGGGCCTTCAGATACGCAGTATTTT,CASSYEGGPSDTQYF
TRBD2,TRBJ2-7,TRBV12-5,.,TGTGCTAGTGCCTTGCGGGCTAGCGGGAGATGGTCCTACGAGCAGTACTTC,CASALRASGRWSYEQYF
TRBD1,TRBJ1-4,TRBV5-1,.,TGCGCCAGCAGCTCTCAGGGGGAACTGTTTTTT,CASSSQGELFF
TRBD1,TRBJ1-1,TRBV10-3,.,TGTGCCATCATGGGGACAGGGACTGGGAACACTGAAGCTTTCTTT,CAIMGTGTGNTEAFF
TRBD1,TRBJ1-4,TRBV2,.,TGTGCCAGCAGTCCCGGGACAGGGGTGATTGAAAAACTGTTTTTT,CASSPGTGVIEKLFF
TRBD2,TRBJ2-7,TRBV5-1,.,TGCGCCAGCAGCCTATACCCGGGACTAGCGGGTGAGGCCTCCTACGAGCAGTACTTC,CASSLYPGLAGEASYEQYF
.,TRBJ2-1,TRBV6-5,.,TGTGCCAGCAGGCCGGGGGCAGGTTCCTACAATGAGCAGTTCTTC,CASRPGAGSYNEQFF
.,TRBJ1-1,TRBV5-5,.,TGTGCCAGCAGCTTGCAGCTACAGTTTATGAACACTGAAGCTTTCTTT,CASSLQLQFMNTEAFF
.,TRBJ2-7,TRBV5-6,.,TGTGCCAGCAGCGGGGGACAGGGGACTAGCGGAATATACGAGCAGTACTTC,CASSGGQGTSGIYEQYF
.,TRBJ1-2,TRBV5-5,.,TGTGCCAGCAGCTTGGGGCCGAGATTAAACTATGGCTACACCTTC,CASSLGPRLNYGYTF
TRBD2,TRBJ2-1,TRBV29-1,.,TGCAGCGTGATCTCTACCGGGACTATAAATGAGCAGTTCTTC,CSVISTGTINEQFF
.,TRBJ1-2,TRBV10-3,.,TGTGCCATCAGTGTTCCGTGGGAATCTGACTATGGCTACACCTTC,CAISVPWESDYGYTF